This TCR beta chain emerged from a study of T-cell reconstitution after alpha-beta-depleted transplantation in children. Library preparation (for TCRbeta) was performed with unique molecular identifiers. TCRdb itself ran the PCR reads through MiXCR, one entry per CDR3 protein. The sample has about 480,000 distinct CDR3 sequences; 12% are singletons. The CDR3 extends over 14 amino acids. Germline-derived CDR1 and CDR2 are DFQATT and SNEGSKA (reference sequence). This chain joins TRBV20-1 and TRBJ2-7; a weak D match, TRBD1 (6 bases). The TCR sequence derives from a human donor who donated a stem cell graft to a child with combined immunodeficiency. The source was PBMCs from the stem cell graft donor, collected from the stem cell graft. The chain's CDR3 is CPGEDRHSSYEQYF. Written as DNA, the CDR3 is TGCCCCGGAGAGGACAGACACAGCTCCTACGAGCAGTACTTC.